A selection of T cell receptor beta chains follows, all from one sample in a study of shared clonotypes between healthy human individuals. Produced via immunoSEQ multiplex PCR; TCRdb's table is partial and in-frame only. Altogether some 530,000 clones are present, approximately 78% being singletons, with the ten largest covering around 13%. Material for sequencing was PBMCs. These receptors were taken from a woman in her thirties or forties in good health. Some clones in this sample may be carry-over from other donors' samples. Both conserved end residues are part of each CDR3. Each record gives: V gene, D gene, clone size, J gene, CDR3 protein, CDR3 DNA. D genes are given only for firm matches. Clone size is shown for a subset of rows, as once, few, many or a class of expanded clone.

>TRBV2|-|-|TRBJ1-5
CASSEDFGGRLQIEPQHF
TGTGCCAGCAGTGAAGACTTTGGGGGGCGACTTCAAATCGAGCCCCAGCATTTT
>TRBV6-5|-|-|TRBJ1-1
CASSYSYRVDTEAFF
TGTGCCAGCAGTTACTCCTACAGGGTGGACACTGAAGCTTTCTTT
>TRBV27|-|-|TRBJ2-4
CASSPIRLAKNIQYF
TGTGCCAGCAGTCCGATTCGACTAGCCAAAAACATTCAGTACTTC
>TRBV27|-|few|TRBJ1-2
CASSLSWDTNYGYTF
TGTGCCAGCAGTTTATCGTGGGATACTAACTATGGCTACACCTTC
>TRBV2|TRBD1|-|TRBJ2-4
CASSQGQGGQNIQYF
TGTGCCAGCAGCCAGGGACAGGGCGGACAAAACATTCAGTACTTC
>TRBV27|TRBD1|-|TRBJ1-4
CASSRGTVRGEKLFF
TGTGCCAGCAGTCGAGGGACAGTCCGGGGTGAAAAACTGTTTTTT
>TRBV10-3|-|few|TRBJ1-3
CAISPFDSYSGNTIYF
TGTGCCATCAGCCCCTTCGACAGTTACTCTGGAAACACCATATATTTT
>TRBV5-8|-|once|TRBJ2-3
CASSYNAWDTQYF
TGTGCCAGCAGCTACAACGCCTGGGATACGCAGTATTTT
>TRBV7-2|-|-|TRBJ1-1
CASSFASGGNTEAFF
TGTGCCAGCAGCTTTGCCTCAGGAGGGAACACTGAAGCTTTCTTT
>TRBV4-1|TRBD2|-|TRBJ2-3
CASSPTGTSGRADTQYF
TGCGCCAGCAGCCCAACCGGGACTAGCGGGAGAGCGGATACGCAGTATTTT
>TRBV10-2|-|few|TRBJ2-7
CASSEAKGDSSSYEQYF
TGCGCCAGCAGTGAGGCGAAAGGGGACTCCAGCTCCTACGAGCAGTACTTC
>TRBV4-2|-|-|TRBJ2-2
CASSRVKTNTGELFF
TGTGCCAGCAGCCGGGTAAAAACGAACACCGGGGAGCTGTTTTTT
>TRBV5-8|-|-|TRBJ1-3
CASSLALTSSGNTIYF
TGTGCCAGCAGCTTGGCCTTGACAAGCTCTGGAAACACCATATATTTT
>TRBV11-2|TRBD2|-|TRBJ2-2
CASSHWGLGYTGELFF
TGTGCCAGCAGCCACTGGGGACTAGGGTACACCGGGGAGCTGTTTTTT
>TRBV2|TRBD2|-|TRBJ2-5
CASTEREKRETQYF
TGTGCCAGCACCGAGCGGGAGAAACGAGAGACCCAGTACTTC
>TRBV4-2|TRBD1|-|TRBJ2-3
CASSQPGTGGTDTQYF
TGTGCCAGCAGCCAGCCCGGGACAGGGGGCACAGATACGCAGTATTTT
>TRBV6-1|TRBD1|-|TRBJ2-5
CASSADRGLETQYF
TGTGCCAGCAGTGCCGACAGGGGGCTAGAGACCCAGTACTTC
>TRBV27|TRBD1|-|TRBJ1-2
CASSRLGGPYDGYTF
TGTGCCAGCAGTCGGCTAGGGGGCCCGTATGATGGCTACACCTTC
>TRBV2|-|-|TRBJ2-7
CASREDTAYEQYF
TGTGCCAGCCGGGAAGATACCGCCTACGAGCAGTACTTC
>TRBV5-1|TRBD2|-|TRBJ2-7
CASSLAGGRGNEQYF
TGCGCCAGCAGCCTAGCGGGAGGGAGGGGGAACGAGCAGTACTTC
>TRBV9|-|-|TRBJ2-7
CASSKVPGLEQYF
TGTGCCAGCAGCAAAGTCCCAGGTCTCGAGCAGTACTTC
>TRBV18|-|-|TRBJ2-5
CASSPPSSQETQYF
TGTGCCAGCTCACCACCGTCCAGCCAAGAGACCCAGTACTTC
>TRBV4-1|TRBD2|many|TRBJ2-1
CASSQEYGRLYNEQFF
TGCGCCAGCAGCCAAGAATACGGGAGGCTGTACAATGAGCAGTTCTTC
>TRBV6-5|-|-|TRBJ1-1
CASSYSRGIITEAFF
TGTGCCAGCAGTTACTCGAGAGGAATAATTACTGAAGCTTTCTTT
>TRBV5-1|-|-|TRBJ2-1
CASSLEYGGSYNEQFF
TGCGCCAGCAGCTTGGAGTATGGGGGCTCCTACAATGAGCAGTTCTTC
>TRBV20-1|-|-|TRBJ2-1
CSGQQYNEQFF
TGCAGCGGTCAACAGTACAATGAGCAGTTCTTC
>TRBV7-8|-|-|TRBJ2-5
CASSLAGIETQYF
TGTGCCAGCAGCTTAGCGGGGATCGAGACCCAGTACTTC
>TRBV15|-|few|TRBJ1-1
CATSRGYTEAFF
TGTGCCACCAGCAGAGGATACACTGAAGCTTTCTTT
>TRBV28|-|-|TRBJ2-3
CASSSPGYYTQYF
TGTGCCAGCAGTTCCCCAGGGTATTATACGCAGTATTTT
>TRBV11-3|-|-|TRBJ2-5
CASSRGVGGQETQYF
TGTGCCAGCAGCCGAGGGGTTGGTGGCCAAGAGACCCAGTACTTC
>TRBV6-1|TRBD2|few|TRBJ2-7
CASSEELAGSYEQYF
TGTGCCAGCAGTGAAGAATTAGCGGGATCGTACGAGCAGTACTTC
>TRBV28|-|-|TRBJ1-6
CASRAGGNSPLHF
TGTGCCAGCAGGGCGGGGGGCAATTCACCCCTCCACTTT
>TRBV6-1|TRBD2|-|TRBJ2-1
CASSAPSGRSLNEQFF
TGTGCCAGCAGTGCCCCTAGCGGGAGATCCCTCAATGAGCAGTTCTTC
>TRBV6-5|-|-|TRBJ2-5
CASSSGPRAYQETQYF
TGTGCCAGCAGTTCCGGGCCCCGGGCTTACCAAGAGACCCAGTACTTC
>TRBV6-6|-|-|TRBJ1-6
CASTLGQGNSPLHF
TGTGCCAGCACATTGGGACAAGGCAATTCACCCCTCCACTTT
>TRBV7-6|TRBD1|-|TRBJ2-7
CASSLSTGNEQYF
TGTGCCAGCAGCTTATCGACAGGGAACGAGCAGTACTTC
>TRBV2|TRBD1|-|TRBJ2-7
CASEVETGVYEQYF
TGTGCCAGCGAGGTGGAGACAGGGGTCTACGAGCAGTACTTC
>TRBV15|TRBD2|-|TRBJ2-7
CATSRGLADSSYEQYF
TGTGCCACCAGCAGGGGACTAGCGGATAGCTCCTACGAGCAGTACTTC
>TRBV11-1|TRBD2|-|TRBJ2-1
CASSRGLAAINEQFF
TGTGCCAGCAGCCGTGGGCTAGCGGCAATCAATGAGCAGTTCTTC
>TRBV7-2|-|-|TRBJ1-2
CASSFRVGANYGYTF
TGTGCCAGCAGCTTTCGGGTAGGGGCTAACTATGGCTACACCTTC
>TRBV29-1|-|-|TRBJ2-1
CSVERTSDEQFF
TGCAGCGTTGAAAGAACCTCGGATGAGCAGTTCTTC
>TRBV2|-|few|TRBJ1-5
CASSGPNKQPQHF
TGTGCCAGCAGTGGCCCGAATAAACAGCCCCAGCATTTT
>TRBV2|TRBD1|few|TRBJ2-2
CASSALGQKNTGELFF
TGTGCCAGCAGTGCTCTGGGACAGAAGAACACCGGGGAGCTGTTTTTT
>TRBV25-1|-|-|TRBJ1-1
CASSEATGRMNTEAFF
TGTGCCAGCAGTGAAGCTACCGGACGGATGAACACTGAAGCTTTCTTT
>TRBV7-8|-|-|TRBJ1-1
CASSLGEGNTEAFF
TGTGCCAGCAGCTTAGGGGAGGGGAACACTGAAGCTTTCTTT
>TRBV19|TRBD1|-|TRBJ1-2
CASSGQGAGANYGYTF
TGTGCCAGTAGTGGACAGGGAGCAGGGGCTAACTATGGCTACACCTTC
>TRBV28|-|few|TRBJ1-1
CATHSTGNTEAFF
TGTGCCACCCATTCCACAGGGAACACTGAAGCTTTCTTT